This TCR beta chain was captured by sequencing in a study of spatial heterogeneity in lung cancer. Study summary: Detected beta-chain sequences consistently exceeded alpha-chain sequences. Raw reads contained each unique TCR and UMI combination more than ten times on average.

Specified time point: sample taken at primary tumor resection. Unsorted whole RNA from tumor, nontumor lung or frozen PBMC underwent sequencing. The donors, around 71 patients with untreated early-stage non-small cell lung cancer, provided the samples. Looked up from germline, CDR1 is MNHNY and CDR2 is SVGAGI (reference sequence). This CDR3 is 17 amino acids long. V lost 5 bases, J lost 0 bases, and 10 bases stayed unmatched. The library protocol tagged each TCR cDNA with a unique molecular identifier. TCRdb used MiXCR to reprocess the 5' RACE reads, holding one entry per CDR3 protein. The data hold about 13,000 distinct CDR3 sequences, with about 5% observed a single time. This clonotype was detected ten times or more. Little can be read into the size of this beta chain, an off-target read in a library designed for alpha chains.

The receptor was derived from a human donor with early-stage non-small cell lung cancer. This sample comprised lung tumor tissue, obtained at surgery. The chain joins TRBV6-6 to TRBJ2-3; TRBD2 matches at 8 bases. CDR3 sequence (DNA): TGTGCCAGCAGTCCGCTTGGGACTAGTGAGAGCACAGATACGCAGTATTTT. Encoded protein: CASSPLGTSESTDTQYF.